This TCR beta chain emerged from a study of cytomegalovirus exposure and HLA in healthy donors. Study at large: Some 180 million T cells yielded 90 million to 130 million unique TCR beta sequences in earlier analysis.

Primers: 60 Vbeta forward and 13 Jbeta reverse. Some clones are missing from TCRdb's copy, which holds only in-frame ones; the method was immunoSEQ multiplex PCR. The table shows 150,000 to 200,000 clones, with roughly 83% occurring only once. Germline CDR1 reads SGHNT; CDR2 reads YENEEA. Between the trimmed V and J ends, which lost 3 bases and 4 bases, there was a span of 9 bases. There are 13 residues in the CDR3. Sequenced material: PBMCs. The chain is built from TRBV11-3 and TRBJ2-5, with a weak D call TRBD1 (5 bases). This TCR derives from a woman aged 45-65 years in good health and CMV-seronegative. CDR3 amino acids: CASSLIQGETQYF. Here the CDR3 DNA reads TGTGCCAGCAGCTTGATCCAGGGAGAGACCCAGTACTTC.